The rows below give T cell receptor beta chains drawn from one sample of a study of Ad26.COV2.S vaccination and SARS-CoV-2 variants. The repertoire was sequenced with immunoSEQ multiplex PCR; TCRdb's copy has only in-frame clones and lacks some. The sample includes about 240,000 clones, over 75% of them seen just once. The source was peripheral blood, collected in a trial of Ad26.COV2.S vaccine versus placebo. The source is a person aged 18-60 years who received the Ad26.COV2.S COVID-19 vaccine or a placebo. The CDR3 runs from the conserved cysteine through the conserved F or W. The D gene is left open where the match is weak. Some rows have no size entry. The others give once, few or many, or a class for an expanded clone.

j_call | v_call | d_call | clone_size | cdr3_aa | cdr3_nt
TRBJ1-1 | TRBV7-8 | - | - | CASSLVGTRTEAFF | TGTGCCAGCAGCTTAGTGGGAACGCGCACTGAAGCTTTCTTT
TRBJ1-6 | TRBV28 | TRBD1 | - | CASSLVGGPSYNSPLHF | TGTGCCAGCAGTTTGGTAGGGGGCCCTTCCTATAATTCACCCCTCCACTTT
TRBJ2-2 | TRBV5-1 | TRBD1 | - | CASSLGQGVRTGELFF | TGCGCCAGCAGCTTGGGACAGGGGGTACGGACCGGGGAGCTGTTTTTT
TRBJ1-5 | TRBV18 | - | - | CASSVTGYSNQPQHF | TGTGCCAGCTCGGTGACGGGGTATAGCAATCAGCCCCAGCATTTT
TRBJ2-1 | TRBV15 | TRBD1 | - | CATSREGQLLDNEQFF | TGTGCCACCAGCAGAGAGGGACAGCTGCTAGACAATGAGCAGTTCTTC
TRBJ2-7 | TRBV30 | - | few | CAWSVFGGTYEQYF | TGTGCCTGGAGTGTTTTCGGGGGAACCTACGAGCAGTACTTC
TRBJ2-5 | TRBV4-1 | TRBD1 | - | CASSPGTGGETQYF | TGCGCCAGCAGCCCTGGGACAGGGGGAGAGACCCAGTACTTC
TRBJ1-1 | TRBV5-6 | - | - | CASSLGATEAFF | TGTGCCAGCAGCTTGGGGGCCACTGAAGCTTTCTTT
TRBJ2-7 | TRBV7-2 | - | few | CASRIGTQSSYEQYF | TGTGCCAGCAGGATCGGGACCCAGAGCTCCTACGAGCAGTACTTC
TRBJ2-7 | TRBV6-2/TRBV6-3 | TRBD1 | - | CASSRSEGASEQYF | TGTGCCAGCAGCCGATCCGAGGGGGCCTCCGAGCAGTACTTC
TRBJ2-6 | TRBV28 | TRBD1 | - | CASSIYPQGVAGANVLTF | TGTGCCAGCAGTATCTACCCTCAGGGGGTCGCTGGGGCCAACGTCCTGACTTTC
TRBJ2-2 | TRBV12-3/TRBV12-4 | - | once | CASIRTGELFF | TGTGCCAGCATAAGGACCGGGGAGCTGTTTTTT
TRBJ2-7 | TRBV5-1 | - | - | CASSLGGTPGSAYEQYF | TGCGCCAGCAGCTTGGGAGGGACACCTGGGTCGGCCTACGAGCAGTACTTC
TRBJ1-2 | TRBV28 | TRBD1 | - | CASSPTGTGSGYTF | TGTGCCAGCAGTCCCACCGGGACAGGGAGCGGCTACACCTTC
TRBJ1-6 | TRBV9 | - | - | CASSPRPISYNSPLHF | TGTGCCAGCAGCCCCAGGCCCATCTCCTATAATTCACCCCTCCACTTT
TRBJ2-7 | TRBV6-6 | - | - | CASSYSTISFEQYF | TGTGCCAGCAGTTACTCGACCATTTCTTTCGAGCAGTACTTC
TRBJ1-1 | TRBV7-9 | - | - | CASSPEGDTEAFF | TGTGCCAGCAGCCCAGAGGGGGACACTGAAGCTTTCTTT
TRBJ1-2 | TRBV28 | - | - | CASSPGTNPNYGYTF | TGTGCCAGCAGTCCCGGGACAAACCCTAACTATGGCTACACCTTC
TRBJ2-3 | TRBV7-6 | - | - | CASSLAVPTSTDTQYF | TGTGCCAGCAGCTTAGCTGTACCTACTAGCACAGATACGCAGTATTTT
TRBJ2-7 | TRBV5-8 | - | - | CASGSGPTFGQYF | TGTGCCAGCGGCTCGGGACCGACATTTGGGCAGTACTTC
TRBJ2-7 | TRBV6-1 | - | - | CASSEAEGRKYF | TGTGCCAGCAGTGAAGCTGAGGGAAGGAAGTACTTC
TRBJ2-2 | TRBV7-8 | - | - | CASSLEFGDWGIPNTGELFF | TGTGCCAGCAGCTTAGAGTTTGGTGATTGGGGGATACCGAACACCGGGGAGCTGTTTTTT
TRBJ2-1 | TRBV7-6 | - | - | CASSLVVQGSAVLNEQFF | TGTGCCAGCAGCTTAGTGGTCCAGGGGTCCGCAGTACTCAATGAGCAGTTCTTC
TRBJ2-5 | TRBV10-3 | - | once | CAISGTGQETQYF | TGTGCCATCAGTGGCACAGGCCAAGAGACCCAGTACTTC
TRBJ1-1 | TRBV7-2 | TRBD1 | - | CASSTTGGARTEAFF | TGTGCCAGCAGCACAACAGGGGGCGCACGCACTGAAGCTTTCTTT
TRBJ1-4 | TRBV30 | - | - | CAWSGQQSNEKLFF | TGTGCCTGGAGTGGACAGCAATCAAATGAAAAACTGTTTTTT
TRBJ2-7 | TRBV7-9 | - | once | CASRERSYEQYF | TGTGCCAGCAGGGAACGAAGCTACGAGCAGTACTTC
TRBJ1-2 | TRBV4-1 | - | - | CASSQGLRTSGYYGYTF | TGCGCCAGCAGCCAAGGGTTACGGACGTCAGGTTACTATGGCTACACCTTC
TRBJ2-7 | TRBV27 | TRBD2 | once | CASSIRGESIEQYF | TGTGCCAGCAGTATCCGGGGGGAGTCGATCGAGCAGTACTTC
TRBJ2-6 | TRBV28 | TRBD1 | - | CASSLGTGLAGANVLTF | TGTGCCAGCAGTTTGGGGACAGGGCTGGCAGGGGCCAACGTCCTGACTTTC
TRBJ2-6 | TRBV10-3 | - | - | CAISESRTNSGANVLTF | TGTGCCATCAGTGAGTCTAGGACGAACTCTGGGGCCAACGTCCTGACTTTC
TRBJ2-1 | TRBV2 | - | - | CASSEVRLRDNEQFF | TGTGCCAGCAGTGAAGTCAGGTTAAGGGACAATGAGCAGTTCTTC
TRBJ2-3 | TRBV6-2/TRBV6-3 | - | few | CASSYGESTDTQYF | TGTGCCAGCAGTTATGGGGAAAGCACAGATACGCAGTATTTT
TRBJ2-1 | TRBV12-5 | TRBD2 | - | CASGLVRRGLAVPSSYNEQFF | TGTGCTAGTGGTTTGGTACGCCGGGGACTAGCGGTGCCCTCCTCCTACAATGAGCAGTTCTTC
TRBJ2-7 | TRBV18 | - | - | CASRIGGSSYEQYF | TGTGCCAGCAGGATTGGGGGGAGCTCCTACGAGCAGTACTTC
TRBJ2-7 | TRBV6-5 | - | - | CASSRTGGVEKQYF | TGTGCCAGCAGCAGGACAGGAGGGGTGGAGAAGCAGTACTTC
TRBJ2-7 | TRBV6-1 | TRBD1 | - | CASSEAGFGDRGLSSGYEQYF | TGTGCCAGCAGTGAAGCGGGCTTCGGGGACAGGGGGCTCTCTTCTGGATACGAGCAGTACTTC
TRBJ1-5 | TRBV16 | - | - | CASSQGAVGPQHF | TGTGCCAGCAGCCAAGGCGCCGTGGGGCCCCAGCATTTT
TRBJ2-3 | TRBV29-1 | - | - | CSVQLGTTEGTQYF | TGCAGCGTCCAACTTGGGACCACCGAGGGTACGCAGTATTTT
TRBJ2-5 | TRBV4-1 | - | once | CATQGGRETQYF | TGCGCCACCCAGGGGGGGCGTGAGACCCAGTACTTC
TRBJ1-5 | TRBV4-3 | - | few | CASSQLGGRNQPQHF | TGCGCCAGCAGCCAATTGGGGGGGCGCAATCAGCCCCAGCATTTT
TRBJ2-7 | TRBV5-8 | TRBD1 | few | CASRPWTGLYEQYF | TGTGCCAGCAGACCTTGGACAGGTTTGTACGAGCAGTACTTC
TRBJ2-3 | TRBV6-5 | - | - | CASSYSRDLVDTQYF | TGTGCCAGCAGTTACTCGAGGGACTTAGTGGATACGCAGTATTTT
TRBJ2-2 | TRBV18 | - | - | CASSPFGVTNTGELFF | TGTGCCAGCTCACCATTCGGGGTAACGAACACCGGGGAGCTGTTTTTT
TRBJ1-3 | TRBV19 | - | - | CASSIRTDSGNTIYF | TGTGCCAGTAGTATTCGGACAGACTCTGGAAACACCATATATTTT
TRBJ2-7 | TRBV7-2 | TRBD1 | - | CASSRGQVVSYEQYF | TGTGCCAGCAGCCGGGGACAGGTTGTCTCCTACGAGCAGTACTTC
TRBJ1-5 | TRBV11-2 | - | - | CASSLEGQGGRPQHF | TGTGCCAGCAGCTTAGAGGGCCAGGGTGGACGGCCCCAGCATTTT
TRBJ1-5 | TRBV6-5 | - | - | CASSYSTGSQPQHF | TGTGCCAGCAGTTACTCGACGGGAAGCCAGCCCCAGCATTTT
TRBJ1-1 | TRBV4-2 | - | once | CASSQDLGAGVNTEAFF | TGTGCCAGCAGCCAAGATCTAGGGGCAGGGGTGAACACTGAAGCTTTCTTT
TRBJ2-1 | TRBV6-5 | - | - | CASRPGTFFNEQFF | TGTGCCAGCAGACCCGGGACTTTTTTTAATGAGCAGTTCTTC
TRBJ2-7 | TRBV28 | TRBD1 | - | CASSLWGQGSYEQYF | TGTGCCAGCAGTTTATGGGGACAGGGGTCTTACGAGCAGTACTTC
TRBJ2-5 | TRBV3-1/TRBV3-2 | TRBD2 | - | CASSQGGLAGARETQYF | TGTGCCAGCAGCCAAGGGGGACTAGCGGGGGCCCGGGAGACCCAGTACTTC